Listed here are 16 T cell receptor beta chains from one sample, sequenced in a study of T cells in localized non-small cell lung cancer. The assay was immunoSEQ multiplex PCR, and TCRdb's table has in-frame clones only and misses some. Seen here are around 870 clones, 20% to 30% observed once, and the top ten hold about 27%. The sequences come from normal lung tissue next to the tumor, collected before any cancer treatment. All receptors come from a male donor aged 60 or older with stage I lung adenocarcinoma.

J is TRBJ2-5 and V is TRBV11-3, with TRBD1 matching over 8 bases. The junction had 15 bases not matched to a gene; V was cut back by 5 bases and J by 13 bases. CDR3 length: 14 amino acids. The germline V gene has CDR1 SGHNT and CDR2 YENEEA. The CDR3 bases are TGTGCCAGCAGCGCCTCAGGGGGCCCCGGGGCCACGTACTTC. It specifies CASSASGGPGATYF.

The chain links TRBV19 to TRBJ1-5; D is undetermined. The CDR3 is 13 amino acids. V was trimmed by 0 bases and J by 7 bases, leaving 7 bases between them. The germline V gene encodes CDR1 LNHDA and CDR2 SQIVND (reference sequence). CDR3 region: CASSIDHQQPQHF. DNA for the CDR3: TGTGCCAGTAGTATAGATCACCAACAGCCCCAGCATTTT.

By share of the sample, this clone is medium-sized. This chain connects TRBV9 to TRBJ2-1; 12 bases fit TRBD2. V lost 3 bases and J lost 7; bases outside the gene matches: 5. The CDR3 is 15 amino acids. Germline lookup yields CDR1 SGDLS and CDR2 YYNGEE. Here the CDR3 reads CASSGTSGAQNEQFF. For the CDR3, the DNA is TGTGCCAGCAGCGGGACTAGCGGGGCCCAGAATGAGCAGTTCTTC.

This clone was found a few times. The gene calls are TRBV11-3 and TRBJ1-5; weak D call: TRBD1 (6 bases). The CDR3 totals 14 residues. Trimming took off 4 bases at V and 7 bases at J, with 14 bases between the two ends. Germline CDR1 reads SGHNT; CDR2 reads YENEEA. CDR3: CASSSGGVGQPQHF. The CDR3 bases are TGTGCCAGCAGCTCGGGGGGCGTCGGACAGCCCCAGCATTTT.

This clone came up a few times. V is TRBV4-1 and J is TRBJ2-7; maybe TRBD1 (5 bases). With 0 bases removed from V and 0 bases from J, the gap between germline ends came to 6 bases. The germline V gene encodes CDR1 MGHRA and CDR2 YSYEKL. This CDR3 region has 14 residues. CDR3 protein: CASSQDQGSYEQYF. In DNA form, the CDR3 reads TGCGCCAGCAGCCAAGATCAGGGCTCCTACGAGCAGTACTTC.

V is TRBV11-3 and J is TRBJ2-5; D gene uncertain. Trimming shortened V by 3 bases and J by 1 base, and 9 bases separated the two germline ends. CDR3 length: 14 residues. Germline assignment: CDR1 SGHNT and CDR2 YENEEA. The CDR3 region has the DNA TGTGCCAGCAGCTTGGATACCGTCCAAGAGACCCAGTACTTC. Its translation is CASSLDTVQETQYF.

This clone was observed a handful of times. The chain is built from TRBV11-3 and TRBJ1-4; D remains ambiguous. Trimming left V 4 bases short and J 0 bases short, with 9 bases between. Germline CDR1 is SGHNT and CDR2 is YENEEA. This CDR3 is built from 15 residues. DNA for the CDR3: TGTGCCAGCAGCTCGCAGGATGCAACTAATGAAAAACTGTTTTTT. Translation gives CASSSQDATNEKLFF.

Judged by abundance, this clone is medium-sized (0.01 to 0.1%). The CDR3 here is CASSYSKYGSGGDEQFF. The DNA of the CDR3 is TGTGCCAGCAGTTACTCGAAGTATGGTAGTGGAGGCGATGAGCAGTTCTTC. The chain recombines TRBV6-8 with TRBJ2-1; a weak D match, TRBD2 (5 bases). V gave up 0 bases and J gave up 8 bases, with 20 bases separating them. Germline CDR1 MNHGY, CDR2 SAAAGT. This CDR3 is 17 amino acids long.

The chain combines TRBV5-1 with TRBJ1-1, with D uncertain. Trimming shortened V by 1 base and J by 0 bases, and 7 bases separated the two germline ends. Germline loops: CDR1 SGHRS, CDR2 YFSETQ. This CDR3 comprises 14 residues. DNA for the CDR3: TGCGCCAGCAGCTTGTCACGGTTGAACACTGAAGCTTTCTTT. Amino acids: CASSLSRLNTEAFF.

This clone was detected only a few times. The rearrangement uses TRBV11-3 and TRBJ2-7; TRBD2 is a possible D gene (6 bases). V dropped 5 bases and J dropped 3 bases, with 14 bases sitting between them. From germline, CDR1 is SGHNT and CDR2 YENEEA. CDR3 length equals 14 residues. CDR3 loop: CASSPGTLFYEQYF. Written as DNA, the CDR3 is TGTGCCAGCAGCCCCGGGACTCTATTCTACGAGCAGTACTTC.

The V and J genes are TRBV19 and TRBJ1-2, with D unresolved. Germline CDR1 and CDR2: LNHDA and SQIVND (reference sequence). V was trimmed by 0 bases and J by 8 bases, leaving 13 bases between them. This CDR3 is 14 amino acids long. CDR3 DNA sequence: TGTGCCAGTAGTATAGATCAAGATGCGGGCGGCTACACCTTC. Its translation: CASSIDQDAGGYTF.

V is TRBV19 and J is TRBJ2-2; TRBD1 matches 12 bases. The CDR3 totals 16 residues. Unmatched junction bases numbered 7, after V lost 4 bases and J lost 7 bases. Germline V CDR1 and CDR2: LNHDA, SQIVND (reference sequence). CDR3 bases: TGTGCCAGTAGTACCTCCGGGACAGGGGGCATCGGGGAGCTGTTTTTT. It encodes CASSTSGTGGIGELFF.

In DNA form, the CDR3 reads TGTGCCAGTAGTGGTTCCTACGAGCAGTACTTC. Translating it yields CASSGSYEQYF. This chain joins TRBV19 and TRBJ2-7; D not resolved. Germline V gives CDR1 LNHDA, CDR2 SQIVND (reference sequence). The CDR3 is 11 residues long. V was clipped by 5 bases and J by 1 base, with 3 bases between them.

CDR3 residues: CASSKETSNYGYTF. The CDR3 region has the DNA TGTGCCAGCAGCAAAGAAACGTCTAACTATGGCTACACCTTC. V and J are TRBV7-5 and TRBJ1-2. TRBV7-5 has pseudogene status. The CDR3 is 14 residues long.

This clone has just a few counts. The chain uses TRBV11-3 and TRBJ1-1; 7 nucleotides align to TRBD1. CDR3 length equals 14 residues. V shed 8 bases and J 2 bases; nucleotides not matched to a gene: 8. The V gene's germline CDR1 is SGHNT and CDR2 YENEEA. The CDR3 DNA follows: TGTGCCAGCGGCGTACAGGGGTTAAACACTGAAGCTTTCTTT. It translates to CASGVQGLNTEAFF.

The V gene is TRBV9, the J gene TRBJ2-3, with D uncertain. Trimming cost V 2 bases and J 4 bases, with 8 bases left between them. The CDR3 totals 13 residues. Germline-derived CDR1 and CDR2 are SGDLS and YYNGEE. As DNA, the CDR3 is TGTGCCAGCAGCGTTGAGGTTCCAGATACGCAGTATTTT. Its translation: CASSVEVPDTQYF.